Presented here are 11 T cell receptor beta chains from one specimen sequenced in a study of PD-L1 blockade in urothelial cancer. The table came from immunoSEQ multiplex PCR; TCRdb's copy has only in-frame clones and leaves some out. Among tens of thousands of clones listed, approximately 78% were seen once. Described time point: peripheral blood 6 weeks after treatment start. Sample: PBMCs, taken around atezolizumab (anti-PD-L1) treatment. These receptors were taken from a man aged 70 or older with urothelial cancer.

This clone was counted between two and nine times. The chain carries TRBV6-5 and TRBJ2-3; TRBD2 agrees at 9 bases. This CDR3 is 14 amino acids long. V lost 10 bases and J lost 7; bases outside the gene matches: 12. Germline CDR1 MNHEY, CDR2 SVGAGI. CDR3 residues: CATRVAGVGNTQYF. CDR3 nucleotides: TGTGCCACCCGCGTAGCGGGAGTCGGGAATACGCAGTATTTT.

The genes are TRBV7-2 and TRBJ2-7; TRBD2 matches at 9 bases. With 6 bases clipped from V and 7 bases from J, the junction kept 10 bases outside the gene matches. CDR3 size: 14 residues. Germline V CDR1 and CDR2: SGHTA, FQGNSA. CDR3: CASRPSSGVWEQYF. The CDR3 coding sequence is TGTGCCAGCAGACCATCTAGCGGGGTTTGGGAGCAGTACTTC.

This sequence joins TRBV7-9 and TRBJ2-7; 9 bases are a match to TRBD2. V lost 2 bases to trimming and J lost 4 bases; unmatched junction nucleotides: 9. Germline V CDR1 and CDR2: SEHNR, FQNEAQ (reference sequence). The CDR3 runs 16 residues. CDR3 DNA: TGTGCCAGCAGCTTACCTGGGGCGCGGGAGGGGTACGAGCAGTACTTC. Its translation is CASSLPGAREGYEQYF.

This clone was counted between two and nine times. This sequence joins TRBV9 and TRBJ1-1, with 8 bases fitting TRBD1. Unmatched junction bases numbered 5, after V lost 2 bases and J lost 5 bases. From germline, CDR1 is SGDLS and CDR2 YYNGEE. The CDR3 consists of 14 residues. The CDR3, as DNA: TGTGCCAGCAGCGTGCTTACAGGGGGAACTGAAGCTTTCTTT. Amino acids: CASSVLTGGTEAFF.

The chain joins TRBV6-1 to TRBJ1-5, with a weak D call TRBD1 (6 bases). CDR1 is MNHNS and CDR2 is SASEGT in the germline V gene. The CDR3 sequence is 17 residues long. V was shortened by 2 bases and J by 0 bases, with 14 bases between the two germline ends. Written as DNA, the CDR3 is TGTGCCAGCAGTGAACGGTTACAGGGTTATAGCAATCAGCCCCAGCATTTT. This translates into CASSERLQGYSNQPQHF.

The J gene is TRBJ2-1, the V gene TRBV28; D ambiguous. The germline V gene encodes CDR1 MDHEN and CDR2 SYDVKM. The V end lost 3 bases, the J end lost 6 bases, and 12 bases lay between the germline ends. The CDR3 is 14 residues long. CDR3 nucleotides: TGTGCCAGCAGTTTCCCTAGTGGCACCAATGAGCAGTTCTTC. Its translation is CASSFPSGTNEQFF.

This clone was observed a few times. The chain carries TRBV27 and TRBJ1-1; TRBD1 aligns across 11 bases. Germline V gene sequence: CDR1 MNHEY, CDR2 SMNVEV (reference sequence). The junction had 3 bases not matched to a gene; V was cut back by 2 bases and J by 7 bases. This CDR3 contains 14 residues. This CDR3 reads CASSLGTGGNEAFF. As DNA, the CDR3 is TGTGCCAGCAGTTTAGGGACAGGGGGAAATGAAGCTTTCTTT.

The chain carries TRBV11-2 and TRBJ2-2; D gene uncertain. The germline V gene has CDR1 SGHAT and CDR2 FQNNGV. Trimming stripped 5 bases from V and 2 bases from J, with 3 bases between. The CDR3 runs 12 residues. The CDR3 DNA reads TGTGCCAGCAGCCGTAACACCGGGGAGCTGTTTTTT. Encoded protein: CASSRNTGELFF.

The CDR3 DNA sequence: TGTGCCAGCAGTGAAGCGGGGACAGGGAGAGAGGTACTGTTTTTT. It is translated as CASSEAGTGREVLFF. This chain connects TRBV2 to TRBJ1-4, with 9 bases that match TRBD1. The germline V gene has CDR1 SNHLY and CDR2 FYNNEI. The V gene end was trimmed by 0 bases and the J gene end by 13 bases; junction bases not matched to a gene: 9. The CDR3 is made up of 15 amino acids. Full variable domain (rest looked up from reference TRBV2 and TRBJ1-4): EPEVTQTPSHQVTQMGQEVILRCVPISNHLYFYWYRQILGQKVEFLVSFYNNEISEKSEIFDDQFSVERPDGSNFTLKIRSTKLEDSAMYFCASSEAGTGREVLFFGSGTQLSVL.

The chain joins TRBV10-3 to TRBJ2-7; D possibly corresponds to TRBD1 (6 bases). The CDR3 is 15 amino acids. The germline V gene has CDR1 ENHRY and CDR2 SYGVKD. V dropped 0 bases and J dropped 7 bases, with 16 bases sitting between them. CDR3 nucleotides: TGTGCCATCAGTGAGTCTAGGGGGATCCGCCCGGAGCAGTACTTC. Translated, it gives CAISESRGIRPEQYF.

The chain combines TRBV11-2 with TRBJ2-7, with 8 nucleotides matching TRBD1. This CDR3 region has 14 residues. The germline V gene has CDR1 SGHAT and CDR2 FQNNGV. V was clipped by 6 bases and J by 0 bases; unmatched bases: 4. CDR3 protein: CASRLTGVSYEQYF. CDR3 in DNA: TGTGCCAGCAGATTGACAGGGGTCTCCTACGAGCAGTACTTC.